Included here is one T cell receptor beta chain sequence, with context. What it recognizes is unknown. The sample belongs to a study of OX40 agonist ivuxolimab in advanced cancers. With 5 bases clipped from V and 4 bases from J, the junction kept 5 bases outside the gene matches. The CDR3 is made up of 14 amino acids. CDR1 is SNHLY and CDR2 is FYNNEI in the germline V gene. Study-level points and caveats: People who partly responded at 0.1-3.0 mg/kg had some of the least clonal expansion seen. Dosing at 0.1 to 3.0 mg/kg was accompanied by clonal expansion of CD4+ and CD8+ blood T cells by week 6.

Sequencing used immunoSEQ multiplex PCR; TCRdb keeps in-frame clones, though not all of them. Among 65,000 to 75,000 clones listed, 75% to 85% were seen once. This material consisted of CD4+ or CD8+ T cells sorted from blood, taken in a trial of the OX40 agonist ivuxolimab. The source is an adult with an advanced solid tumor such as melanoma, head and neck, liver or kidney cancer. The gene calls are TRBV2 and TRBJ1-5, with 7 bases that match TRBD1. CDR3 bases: TGTGCCAGCAGTCACAGGGGCGAAAATCAGCCCCAGCATTTT. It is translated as CASSHRGENQPQHF.